This section outlines one T cell receptor (beta chain) sequence together with its context. The sample is drawn from a study of T-cell memory formation after mild COVID-19. TCRdb re-derived calls from the 5' RACE reads in MiXCR, one entry per CDR3 protein. The sample has around 300,000 distinct CDR3 sequences, roughly an eighth seen once; the top ten hold about a fifth. Looked up from germline, CDR1 is SGHNT and CDR2 is YENEEA. CDR3 length equals 17 residues. V lost 1 base and J 0 bases, leaving 14 bases between the germline ends. Sequencing input: PBMCs or a T cell subset sorted from them (not recorded which). This chain connects TRBV11-3 to TRBJ2-3; a possible D gene is TRBD1 (6 bases). This clonotype was obtained from a man aged 18 to 29 who had mild COVID-19 (a few samples of this study predate the infection). Cell type and time point are not known. CDR3 protein: CASSLVWGQGSTDTQYF. The CDR3 nucleotides read TGTGCCAGCAGCTTAGTTTGGGGGCAAGGTAGCACAGATACGCAGTATTTT. Complete variable domain (other parts from reference TRBV11-3 and TRBJ2-3): EAGVVQSPRYKIIEKKQPVAFWCNPISGHNTLYWYLQNLGQGPELLIRYENEEAVDDSQLPKDRFSAERLKGVDSTLKIQPAELGDSAVYLCASSLVWGQGSTDTQYFGPGTRLTVL.